The clone carrying this TCR beta chain was observed a handful of times. The antigen is unknown. Stem cell-like memory, regulatory, central memory and naive CD4+ cells were sorted via CD45RO/CCR7/CD25/CD127/CD95/CD27. This sample is drawn from a study of beta chain features in type 1 diabetes. Study-wide background: Examination spanned about 110 million sorted cells from all samples. Study findings and constraints: Naive, central memory and Treg TCRB repertoires appeared more alike in patients than in healthy donors.

The authors reverse transcribed all of the isolated RNA, so sequencing captured expressed TCRB transcripts. Measured with immunoSEQ multiplex PCR; TCRdb has only the in-frame clones, and not every one. The table lists about 270,000 clones, 12% to 15% of them singletons. The sample was naive CD4+ T cells from blood. The source is a woman in her thirties or forties in good health.

Written as DNA, the CDR3 is TGTGCCAGCAGCTTAGGAGAGGGGGCCGGCACAGATACGCAGTATTTT. This gives the protein CASSLGEGAGTDTQYF. This rearrangement joins TRBV7-2 to TRBJ2-3, with 7 positions matching TRBD1. The CDR3 consists of 16 residues. Trimming cost V 1 base and J 1 base; bases outside gene matches: 5. CDR1 is SGHTA and CDR2 is FQGNSA in the germline V gene.